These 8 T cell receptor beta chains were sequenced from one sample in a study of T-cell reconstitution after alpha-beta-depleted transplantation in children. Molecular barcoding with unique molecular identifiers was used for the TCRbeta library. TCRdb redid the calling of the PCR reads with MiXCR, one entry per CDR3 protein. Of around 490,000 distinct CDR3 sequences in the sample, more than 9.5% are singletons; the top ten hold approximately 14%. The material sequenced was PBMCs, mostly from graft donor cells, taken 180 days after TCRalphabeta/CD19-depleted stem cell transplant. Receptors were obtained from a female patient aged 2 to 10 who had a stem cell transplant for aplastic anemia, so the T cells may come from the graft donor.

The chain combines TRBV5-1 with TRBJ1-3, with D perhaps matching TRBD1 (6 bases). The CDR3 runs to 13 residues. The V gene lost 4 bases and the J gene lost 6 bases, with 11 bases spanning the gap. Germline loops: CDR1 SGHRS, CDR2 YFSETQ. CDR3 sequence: CASSPGQLNTIYF. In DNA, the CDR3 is TGCGCCAGCAGCCCTGGACAGTTAAACACCATATATTTT. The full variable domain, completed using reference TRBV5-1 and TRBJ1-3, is KAGVTQTPRYLIKTRGQQVTLSCSPISGHRSVSWYQQTPGQGLQFLFEYFSETQRNKGNFPGRFSGRQFSNSRSEMNVSTLELGDSALYLCASSPGQLNTIYFGEGSWLTVV.

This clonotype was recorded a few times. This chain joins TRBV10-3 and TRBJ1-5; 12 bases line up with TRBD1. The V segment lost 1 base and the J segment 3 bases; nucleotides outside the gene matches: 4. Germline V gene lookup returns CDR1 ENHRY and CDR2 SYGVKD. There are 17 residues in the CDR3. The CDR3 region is CAISEWGQGADNQPQHF. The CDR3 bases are TGTGCCATCAGTGAGTGGGGACAGGGGGCGGACAATCAGCCCCAGCATTTT.

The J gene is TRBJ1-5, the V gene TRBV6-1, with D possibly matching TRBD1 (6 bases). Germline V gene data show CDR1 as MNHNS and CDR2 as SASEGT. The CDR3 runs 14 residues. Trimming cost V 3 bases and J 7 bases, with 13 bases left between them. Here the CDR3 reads CASSEFGGRQPQHF. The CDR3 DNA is TGTGCCAGCAGTGAGTTTGGGGGGCGACAGCCCCAGCATTTT.

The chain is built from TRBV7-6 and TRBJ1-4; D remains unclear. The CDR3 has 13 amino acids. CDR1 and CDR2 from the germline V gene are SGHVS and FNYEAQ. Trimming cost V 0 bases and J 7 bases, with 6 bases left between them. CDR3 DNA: TGTGCCAGCAGCTTAGCCCACAGTGAAAAACTGTTTTTT. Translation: CASSLAHSEKLFF.

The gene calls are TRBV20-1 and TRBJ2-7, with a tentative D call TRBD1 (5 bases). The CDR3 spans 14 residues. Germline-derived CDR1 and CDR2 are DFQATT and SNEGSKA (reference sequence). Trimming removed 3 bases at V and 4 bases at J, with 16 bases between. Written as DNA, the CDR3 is TGCAGTGCTAGTTCGACAGTGATGTTTTACGAGCAGTACTTC. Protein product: CSASSTVMFYEQYF.

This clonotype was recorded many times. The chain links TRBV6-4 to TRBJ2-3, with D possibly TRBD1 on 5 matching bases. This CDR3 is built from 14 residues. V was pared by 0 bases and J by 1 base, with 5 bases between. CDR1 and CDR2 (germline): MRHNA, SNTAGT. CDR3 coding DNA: TGTGCCAGCAGTGACTCAGGGGGCACAGATACGCAGTATTTT. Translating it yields CASSDSGGTDTQYF.

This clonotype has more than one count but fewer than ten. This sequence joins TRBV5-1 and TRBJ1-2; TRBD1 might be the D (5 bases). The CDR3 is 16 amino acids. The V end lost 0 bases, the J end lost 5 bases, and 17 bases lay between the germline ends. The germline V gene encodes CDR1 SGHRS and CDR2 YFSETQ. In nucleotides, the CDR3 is TGCGCCAGCAGCTTGGCCTGGGACGTTCTGAGGTATGGCTACACCTTC. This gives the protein CASSLAWDVLRYGYTF.

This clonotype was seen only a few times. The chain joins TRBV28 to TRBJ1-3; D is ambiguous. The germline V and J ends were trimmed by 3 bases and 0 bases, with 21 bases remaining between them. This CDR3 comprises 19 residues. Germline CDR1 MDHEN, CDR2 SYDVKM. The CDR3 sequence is CASSFIPERASFSGNTIYF. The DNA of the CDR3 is TGTGCCAGCAGTTTTATTCCAGAGAGGGCTAGTTTCTCTGGAAACACCATATATTTT.